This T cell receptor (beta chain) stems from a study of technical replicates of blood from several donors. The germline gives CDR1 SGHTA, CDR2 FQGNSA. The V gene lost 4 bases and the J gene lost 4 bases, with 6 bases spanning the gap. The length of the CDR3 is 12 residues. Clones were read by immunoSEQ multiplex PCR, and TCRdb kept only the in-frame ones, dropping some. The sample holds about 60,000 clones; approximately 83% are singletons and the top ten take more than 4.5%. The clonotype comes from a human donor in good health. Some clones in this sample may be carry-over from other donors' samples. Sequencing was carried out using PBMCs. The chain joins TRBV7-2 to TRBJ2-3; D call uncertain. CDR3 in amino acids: CASSSSPDTQYF. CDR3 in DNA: TGTGCCAGCAGCTCGAGCCCAGATACGCAGTATTTT. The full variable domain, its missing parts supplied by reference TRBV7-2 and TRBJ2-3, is GAGVSQSPSNKVTEKGKDVELRCDPISGHTALYWYRQSLGQGLEFLIYFQGNSAPDKSGLPSDRFSAERTGGSVSTLTIQRTQQEDSAVYLCASSSSPDTQYFGPGTRLTVL.